This T cell receptor beta chain was captured in a study of technical replicates of blood from several donors. Generated by immunoSEQ multiplex PCR, the TCRdb table keeps only in-frame clones and is missing some. The sample lists about 44,000 clones; 90% to 97% were seen once. The V gene's germline CDR1 is MNHNS and CDR2 SASEGT. There are 17 residues in the CDR3. V lost 4 bases and J lost 2; bases outside the gene matches: 13. The chain joins TRBV6-1 to TRBJ2-5; 7 bases are shared with TRBD1. The source of this sequence is a human donor in good health. Sequenced material: T cells isolated from PBMCs. CDR3 sequence (DNA): TGTGCCAGCAGTGTGCGGACAGGACCGGTCATTCAAGAGACCCAGTACTTC. Translation: CASSVRTGPVIQETQYF.